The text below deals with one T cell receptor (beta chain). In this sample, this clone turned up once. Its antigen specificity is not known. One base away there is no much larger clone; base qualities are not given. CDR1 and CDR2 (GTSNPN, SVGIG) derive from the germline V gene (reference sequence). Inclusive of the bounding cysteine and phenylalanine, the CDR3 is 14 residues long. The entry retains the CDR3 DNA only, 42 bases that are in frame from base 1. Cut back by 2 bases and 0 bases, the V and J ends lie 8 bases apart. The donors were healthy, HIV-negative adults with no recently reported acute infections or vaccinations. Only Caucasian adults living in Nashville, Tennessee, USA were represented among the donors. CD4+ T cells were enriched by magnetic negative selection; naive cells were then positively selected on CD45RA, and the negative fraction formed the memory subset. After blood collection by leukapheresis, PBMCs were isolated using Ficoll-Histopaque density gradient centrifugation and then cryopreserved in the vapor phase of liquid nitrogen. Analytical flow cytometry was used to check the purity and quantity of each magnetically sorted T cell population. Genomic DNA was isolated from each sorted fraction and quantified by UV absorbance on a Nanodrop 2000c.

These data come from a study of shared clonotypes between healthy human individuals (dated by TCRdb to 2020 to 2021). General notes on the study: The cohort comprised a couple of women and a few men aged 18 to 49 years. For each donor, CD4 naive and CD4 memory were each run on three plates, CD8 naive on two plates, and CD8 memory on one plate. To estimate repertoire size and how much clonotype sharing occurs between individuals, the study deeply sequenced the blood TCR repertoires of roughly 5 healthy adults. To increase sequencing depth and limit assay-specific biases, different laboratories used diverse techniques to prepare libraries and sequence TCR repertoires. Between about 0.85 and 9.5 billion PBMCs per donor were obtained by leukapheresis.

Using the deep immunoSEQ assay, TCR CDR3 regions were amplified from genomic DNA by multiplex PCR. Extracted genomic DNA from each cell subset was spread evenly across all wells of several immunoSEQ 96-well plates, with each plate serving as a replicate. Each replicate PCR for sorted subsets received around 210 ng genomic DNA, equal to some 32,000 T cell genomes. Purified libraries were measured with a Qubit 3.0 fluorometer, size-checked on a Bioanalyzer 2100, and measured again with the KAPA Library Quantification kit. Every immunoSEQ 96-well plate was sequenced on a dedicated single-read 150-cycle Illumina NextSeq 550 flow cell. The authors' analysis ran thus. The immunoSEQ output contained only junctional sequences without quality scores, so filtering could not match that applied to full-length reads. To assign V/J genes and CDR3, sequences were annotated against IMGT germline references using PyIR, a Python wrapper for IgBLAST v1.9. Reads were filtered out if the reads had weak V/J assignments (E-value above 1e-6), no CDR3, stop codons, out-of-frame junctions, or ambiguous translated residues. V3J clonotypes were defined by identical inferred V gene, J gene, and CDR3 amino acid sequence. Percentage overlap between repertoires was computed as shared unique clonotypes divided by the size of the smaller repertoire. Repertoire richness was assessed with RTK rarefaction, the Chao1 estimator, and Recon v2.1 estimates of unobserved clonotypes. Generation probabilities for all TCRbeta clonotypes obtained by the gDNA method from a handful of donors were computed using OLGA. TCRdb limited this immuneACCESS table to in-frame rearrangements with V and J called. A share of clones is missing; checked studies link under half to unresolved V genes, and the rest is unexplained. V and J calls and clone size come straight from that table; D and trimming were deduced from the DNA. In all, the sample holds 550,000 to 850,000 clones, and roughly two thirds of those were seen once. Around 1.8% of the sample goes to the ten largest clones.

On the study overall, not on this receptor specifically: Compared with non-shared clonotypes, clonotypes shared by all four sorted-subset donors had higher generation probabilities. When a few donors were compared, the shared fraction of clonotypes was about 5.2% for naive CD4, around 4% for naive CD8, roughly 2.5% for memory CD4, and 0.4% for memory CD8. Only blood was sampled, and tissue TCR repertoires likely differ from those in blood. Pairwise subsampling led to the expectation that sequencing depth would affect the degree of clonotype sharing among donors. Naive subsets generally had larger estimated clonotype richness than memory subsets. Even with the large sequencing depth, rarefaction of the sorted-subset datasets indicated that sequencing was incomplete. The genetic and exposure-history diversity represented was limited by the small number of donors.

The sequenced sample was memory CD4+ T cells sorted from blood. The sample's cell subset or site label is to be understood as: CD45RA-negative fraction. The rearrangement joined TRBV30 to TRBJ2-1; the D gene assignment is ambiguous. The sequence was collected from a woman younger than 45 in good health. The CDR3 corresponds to CAWSSSFSYNEQFF. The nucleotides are TGTGCCTGGAGTTCATCCTTCTCCTACAATGAGCAGTTCTTC.